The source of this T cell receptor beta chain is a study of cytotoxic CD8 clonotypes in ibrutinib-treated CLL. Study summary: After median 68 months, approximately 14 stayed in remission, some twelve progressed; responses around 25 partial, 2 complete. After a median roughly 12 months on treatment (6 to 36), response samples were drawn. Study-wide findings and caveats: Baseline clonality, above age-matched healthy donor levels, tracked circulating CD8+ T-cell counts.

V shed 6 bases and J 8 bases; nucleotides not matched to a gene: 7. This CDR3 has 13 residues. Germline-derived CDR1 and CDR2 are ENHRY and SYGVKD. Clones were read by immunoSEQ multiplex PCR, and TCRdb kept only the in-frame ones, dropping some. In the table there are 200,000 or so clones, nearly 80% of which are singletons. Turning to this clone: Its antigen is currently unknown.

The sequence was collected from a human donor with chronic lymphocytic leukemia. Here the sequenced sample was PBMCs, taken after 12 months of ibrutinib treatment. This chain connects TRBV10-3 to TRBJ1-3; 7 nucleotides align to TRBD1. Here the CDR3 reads CAIRGQVRDTIYF. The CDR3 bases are TGTGCCATCAGAGGACAGGTCCGTGACACCATATATTTT.